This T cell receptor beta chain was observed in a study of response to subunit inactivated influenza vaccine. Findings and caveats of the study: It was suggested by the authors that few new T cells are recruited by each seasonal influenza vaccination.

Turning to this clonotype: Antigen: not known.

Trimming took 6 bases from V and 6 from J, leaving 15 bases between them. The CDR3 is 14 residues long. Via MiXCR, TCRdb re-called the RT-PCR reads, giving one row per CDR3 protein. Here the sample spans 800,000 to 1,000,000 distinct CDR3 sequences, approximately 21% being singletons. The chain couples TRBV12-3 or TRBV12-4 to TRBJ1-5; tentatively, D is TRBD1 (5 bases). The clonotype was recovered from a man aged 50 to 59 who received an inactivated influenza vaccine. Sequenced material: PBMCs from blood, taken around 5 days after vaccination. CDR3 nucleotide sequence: TGTGCCAGCAGCCGGACGGGACCGGCTCAGCCCCAGCATTTT. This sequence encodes CASSRTGPAQPQHF.